This TCR beta chain stems from a study of human T cells and chemical hapten exposure. Study-level background: Diphenylcyclopropenone, dosed weekly to the scalp, was given to patients throughout the approximately 24-week study. Mostly female patients had alopecia areata, totalis or universalis.

The time point was: patch test 1, 2 weeks after DPC sensitization. Described treatment: therapeutic diphenylcyclopropenone sensitization with weekly scalp DPC. Patch tests were applied only after blood draws. TCRdb reprocessed the RACE reads via MiXCR and lists one record per CDR3 protein. The table has under 130,000 distinct CDR3 sequences, approximately 10% seen once; the top ten hold around 3.4%. Germline assignment: CDR1 GTSNPN and CDR2 SVGIG (reference sequence). Between the trimmed V and J ends, which lost 3 bases and 5 bases, there was a span of 13 bases. The CDR3 covers 13 residues. This TCR was sampled from a woman in her thirties or forties with alopecia areata. Some clones in this sample may be carry-over from other donors' samples. This sequence joins TRBV30 and TRBJ1-1, with TRBD1 as a possible D gene (5 bases). Sequencing used whole blood, obtained in connection with sensitization to the hapten diphenylcyclopropenone (DPC). CDR3 coding DNA: TGTGCCTGGAGCGATAGGGGACGGACTGAAGCTTTCTTT. Translated, it gives CAWSDRGRTEAFF.